This T cell receptor (beta chain) is drawn from a study of vaccination effects on CD4 cells after COVID-19. Background on the study: Samples were taken post-vaccine, and their median timing was 72 days after the second dose.

The V and J ends lost 5 bases and 2 bases respectively, with 11 bases between them. Germline CDR1 and CDR2: SNHLY and FYNNEI. This CDR3 is 14 amino acids long. A word on this clone: Its antigen is not known.

Libraries were prepared by immunoSEQ multiplex PCR; TCRdb keeps only in-frame clonotypes and omits some of them. The table has about 66,000 clones, approximately 76% seen once. Pools of viral peptides were used by the ViraFEST assay to expand antigen-specific CD4+ T cells ahead of sequencing. Subsequent to a culture period of less than twelve days, CD4+ T cells were isolated. Participants were given two doses of BNT162b2 or mRNA-1273 vaccine. After fewer than 2.5 million PBMC were placed in each well, they were cultured with approximately 9.1 IU/ml IL-2 and 10 ug/ml peptides. The source of this sequence is a human donor who received a COVID-19 vaccine. The chain employs TRBV2 and TRBJ2-3; tentatively, D is TRBD2 (5 bases). Sequencing was performed on CD4+ T cells from PBMCs cultured with HCoV-OC43 spike peptides, taken after COVID-19 vaccination. Subset denoted: HCoV-OC43 spike overlapping peptide pool stimulation. CDR3 sequence: CASSLDGNTDTQYF. CDR3 coding DNA: TGTGCCAGCAGTTTGGACGGGAACACAGATACGCAGTATTTT.